This T cell receptor beta chain derives from a study of blood T cell repertoires in COVID-19. The V end was cut by 1 base, the J end by 1 base, with 8 bases between. This CDR3 is built from 14 residues. In germline, CDR1 is SGHTA, CDR2 FQGNSA. Using immunoSEQ multiplex PCR, the repertoire was profiled, and TCRdb retains in-frame clones only, with some absent. The top ten clones hold 3% to 3.5% of a sample with a few hundred thousand clones, around 81% of them seen once. Sequencing was performed on peripheral blood. The clonotype was recovered from a young woman who had recovered from COVID-19. The chain recombines TRBV7-2 with TRBJ2-7, with no clear D. CDR3 in DNA: TGTGCCAGCAGCTTAGACTTGCGTTCCTACGAGCAGTACTTC. It translates to CASSLDLRSYEQYF.